A single sample is the source of the 14 T cell receptor beta chains below, sequenced in a study of cytomegalovirus exposure and HLA in healthy donors. PCR was performed using 60 Vbeta and 13 Jbeta primers. The assay was immunoSEQ multiplex PCR, and TCRdb's table has in-frame clones only and misses some. The sample holds 90,000 to 150,000 clones, around 77% seen once. The sample comprised PBMCs. The source is a man in his fifties in good health and CMV-seropositive.

The chain recombines TRBV6-1 with TRBJ1-2, with 11 bases fitting TRBD1. The V segment lost 6 bases and the J segment 5 bases; nucleotides outside the gene matches: 5. The CDR3 is 14 amino acids. Germline CDR1 is MNHNS and CDR2 is SASEGT. The CDR3 bases are TGTGCCAGCAGCCCCGGGACAGGGGGTTATGGCTACACCTTC. Encoded protein: CASSPGTGGYGYTF.

This clone appeared a single time. This specimen includes other DNA sequences encoding the same CDR3. The J gene is TRBJ2-1, the V gene TRBV29-1, with TRBD2 matching 8 bases. This CDR3 comprises 13 residues. The germline V gene has CDR1 SQVTM and CDR2 ANQGSEA. Germline trimming cut 4 bases from V and 4 bases from J; bases unmatched to any gene: 3. DNA of the CDR3: TGCAGCGTTGGCGGGAGGACTTACAATGAGCAGTTCTTC. Encoded protein: CSVGGRTYNEQFF.

A remark on this clone: This same CDR3 is encoded by further DNA sequences in the sample. CDR3 DNA sequence: TGTGCCAGTAGTCTCAAGCGGGCTGAGCAGTTCTTC. Translated: CASSLKRAEQFF. The chain links TRBV7-2 to TRBJ2-1; D may be TRBD2 (6 bases). The CDR3 contains 12 residues. From germline, CDR1 is SGHTA and CDR2 FQGNSA. V gave up 9 bases and J gave up 9 bases, with 15 bases separating them.

The chain joins TRBV6-1 to TRBJ2-3; TRBD2 matches 10 bases. The CDR3 has 14 residues. The V gene's germline CDR1 is MNHNS and CDR2 SASEGT. J gave up 4 bases and V 6 bases, and 4 bases lay outside the gene matches. The CDR3 here is CASSRAGGADTQYF. CDR3 nucleotides: TGTGCCAGCAGCCGAGCGGGGGGGGCAGATACGCAGTATTTT.

The rearrangement links TRBV5-4 to TRBJ1-2, with TRBD1 matching 9 bases. V shed 4 bases and J 5 bases; nucleotides not matched to a gene: 12. The CDR3 is 16 residues long. Germline V CDR1 and CDR2: SGHNT, YYREEE (reference sequence). The CDR3 spells CASSPGGTGNKYGYTF. The CDR3 region has the DNA TGTGCCAGCAGCCCAGGGGGGACAGGGAATAAATATGGCTACACCTTC.

The V call is TRBV9, the J call TRBJ2-5; 11 bases align to TRBD2. V lost 1 base and J lost 5; bases outside the gene matches: 7. Germline CDR1 is SGDLS and CDR2 is YYNGEE. This CDR3 is 16 amino acids long. The CDR3: CASSVRPSGGPETQYF. CDR3 bases: TGTGCCAGCAGCGTAAGGCCTAGCGGGGGGCCGGAGACCCAGTACTTC.

The chain has TRBV11-3 and TRBJ2-1; a possible D gene is TRBD2 (6 bases). The germline CDR1 and CDR2 sequences are SGHNT and YENEEA. Trimming took 6 bases from V and 9 from J, leaving 15 bases between them. CDR3 length: 13 residues. The CDR3 protein is CASSLRGWGEQFF. The CDR3 DNA is TGTGCCAGCAGTTTACGGGGGTGGGGTGAGCAGTTCTTC.

V usage is TRBV28 and J usage is TRBJ1-5; unclear D gene. Germline V CDR1 and CDR2: MDHEN, SYDVKM. The length of the CDR3 is 12 residues. Trimming cost V 3 bases and J 15 bases, with 15 bases left between them. The CDR3 DNA reads as TGTGCCAGCAGTTTTACGGGGAGTACACTGCATTTT. As protein: CASSFTGSTLHF.

The rearrangement joins TRBV11-2 to TRBJ2-6; TRBD2 is a possible D gene (6 bases). The CDR3 runs 18 residues. The germline V gene has CDR1 SGHAT and CDR2 FQNNGV. The V end lost 5 bases, the J end lost 1 base, and 18 bases lay between the germline ends. The CDR3 sequence is CASSRGGGQSSGANVLTF. The CDR3 DNA sequence: TGTGCCAGCAGCCGAGGCGGAGGGCAATCTTCTGGGGCCAACGTCCTGACTTTC.

CDR3 DNA: TGTGCCAGCAGTTCAGGGGGCTCGGACACTGAAGCTTTCTTT. Translated, it gives CASSSGGSDTEAFF. This sequence joins TRBV28 and TRBJ1-1; 8 nucleotides line up with TRBD1. Germline V gene data show CDR1 as MDHEN and CDR2 as SYDVKM. The trim removed 4 bases at V and 3 bases at J, leaving 4 bases unmatched. This CDR3 contains 14 residues.

The chain employs TRBV19 and TRBJ2-7; 12 bases are shared with TRBD2. This CDR3 is 17 amino acids long. The trim removed 3 bases at V and 4 bases at J, leaving 10 bases unmatched. Germline V gene data show CDR1 as LNHDA and CDR2 as SQIVND (reference sequence). CDR3 region: CASSIAGGLAGNYEQYF. As DNA, the CDR3 is TGTGCCAGTAGTATTGCGGGGGGACTAGCGGGTAATTACGAGCAGTACTTC.

This rearrangement joins TRBV2 to TRBJ1-1, with D perhaps TRBD1 (5 bases). The V end was cut by 6 bases, the J end by 7 bases, with 9 bases between. The CDR3 consists of 11 residues. Looked up from germline, CDR1 is SNHLY and CDR2 is FYNNEI. For the CDR3, the DNA is TGTGCCAGCAGCGCGACAGATGAAGCTTTCTTT. As protein: CASSATDEAFF.

Written as DNA, the CDR3 is TGTGCCAGTAGCAGCGAGGGACAGGGAAACTATGGCTACACCTTC. Translation: CASSSEGQGNYGYTF. The chain links TRBV19 to TRBJ1-2, with 9 positions matching TRBD1. Germline V gene data show CDR1 as LNHDA and CDR2 as SQIVND (reference sequence). The junction had 7 bases not matched to a gene; V was cut back by 6 bases and J by 2 bases. This CDR3 is built from 15 residues. Together with reference TRBV19 and TRBJ1-2, the CDR3 gives the full variable domain: DGGITQSPKYLFRKEGQNVTLSCEQNLNHDAMYWYRQDPGQGLRLIYYSQIVNDFQKGDIAEGYSVSREKKESFPLTVTSAQKNPTAFYLCASSSEGQGNYGYTFGSGTRLTVV.

This clone was found once. The J gene is TRBJ2-2, the V gene TRBV28; tentatively, D is TRBD1 (5 bases). V gave up 2 bases and J gave up 5 bases, with 12 bases separating them. In germline, CDR1 is MDHEN, CDR2 SYDVKM. There are 15 residues in the CDR3. The CDR3 region has the DNA TGTGCCAGCAGTTTAGGTGGCAGGGTGACCGGGGAGCTGTTTTTT. The encoded protein is CASSLGGRVTGELFF.